A single sample gave rise to the 30 T cell receptor beta chains below, sequenced in a study of cytomegalovirus exposure and HLA in healthy donors (dated by TCRdb to the late 2010s). Library generation was performed with the immunoSEQ multiplex PCR assay. For the multiplex PCR, a mixture combining 60 forward primers for TCR Vbeta segments and 13 reverse primers for TCR Jbeta segments was used. TCRdb's version of the immuneACCESS table is confined to in-frame rearrangements and falls short of the full clone set. An unresolved V gene accounts for under half of the shortfall where checked; the remainder is of unknown origin. The sample table shows more than 60,000 clones, and roughly 75% are seen once. The ten largest clones represent almost 4.5% of the sample. The sample consisted of PBMCs. The receptors shown here come from a woman aged 25 to 39 in good health and CMV-seronegative.

This chain uses TRBV27 with TRBJ1-4; D gene ambiguous. CDR1 and CDR2 (germline): MNHEY, SMNVEV (reference sequence). V dropped 8 bases and J dropped 0 bases, with 10 bases sitting between them. CDR3 length equals 14 residues. The CDR3 coding sequence is TGTGCCAGCGGCGAGCGGGCAACTAATGAAAAACTGTTTTTT. Its protein is CASGERATNEKLFF.

The CDR3 protein is CASSGTSGYNEQFF. Here the CDR3 DNA reads TGCGCCAGCAGCGGGACTAGCGGTTACAATGAGCAGTTCTTC. The chain carries TRBV10-2 and TRBJ2-1, with TRBD2 identical over 11 bases. The trim removed 6 bases at V and 4 bases at J, leaving 2 bases unmatched. In germline, CDR1 is WSHSY, CDR2 SAAADI. This CDR3 spans 14 amino acids.

The chain couples TRBV7-8 to TRBJ1-2, with TRBD1 as a possible D gene (5 bases). The CDR3 covers 13 residues. Germline-derived CDR1 and CDR2 are SGHVS and FQNEAQ. Deletions cut 1 base from V and 8 bases from J, with 11 bases between. The CDR3 loop is CASSLVMGRGYTF. The CDR3 nucleotides are TGTGCCAGCAGCTTAGTTATGGGGCGGGGCTACACCTTC.

This clone was seen just once. This sequence joins TRBV9 and TRBJ2-1, with D possibly matching TRBD2 (5 bases). This CDR3 comprises 12 residues. Germline CDR1 and CDR2: SGDLS and YYNGEE. Deletions cut 0 bases from V and 10 bases from J, with 8 bases between. CDR3 loop: CASSVVEGEQFF. The CDR3, as DNA: TGTGCCAGCAGCGTAGTAGAGGGAGAGCAGTTCTTC.

This sequence joins TRBV7-2 and TRBJ2-5, with D possibly TRBD1 on 6 matching bases. The CDR3 consists of 13 residues. Germline CDR1 is SGHTA and CDR2 is FQGNSA. V was shortened by 5 bases and J by 5 bases, with 12 bases between the two germline ends. Here the CDR3 DNA reads TGTGCCAGCAGCACAGGACAGCGGGAGACCCAGTACTTC. Amino acid sequence: CASSTGQRETQYF.

The rearrangement links TRBV19 to TRBJ2-3; 8 bases are shared with TRBD2. This CDR3 has 14 amino acids. Germline V CDR1 and CDR2: LNHDA, SQIVND (reference sequence). Unmatched junction bases numbered 7, after V lost 7 bases and J lost 4 bases. The CDR3: CASKDGRDADTQYF. The CDR3 nucleotides read TGTGCCAGTAAGGACGGGAGGGACGCAGATACGCAGTATTTT. Full variable domain (rest looked up from reference TRBV19 and TRBJ2-3): DGGITQSPKYLFRKEGQNVTLSCEQNLNHDAMYWYRQDPGQGLRLIYYSQIVNDFQKGDIAEGYSVSREKKESFPLTVTSAQKNPTAFYLCASKDGRDADTQYFGPGTRLTVL.

This sequence joins TRBV10-3 and TRBJ2-1, with 10 positions matching TRBD2. The CDR3 has 15 residues. The V gene's germline CDR1 is ENHRY and CDR2 SYGVKD. With 6 bases clipped from V and 7 bases from J, the junction kept 9 bases outside the gene matches. CDR3 protein: CAIRGAGGPGNEQFF. DNA of the CDR3: TGTGCCATCAGGGGAGCGGGAGGGCCTGGAAATGAGCAGTTCTTC.

The V and J genes are TRBV11-2 and TRBJ1-2; D unresolved. The CDR3 has 14 residues. Trimming took 1 base from V and 2 from J, leaving 8 bases between them. Germline CDR1 and CDR2: SGHAT and FQNNGV. This CDR3 reads CASSLAGPNYGYTF. CDR3 bases: TGTGCCAGCAGCTTAGCCGGTCCCAACTATGGCTACACCTTC.

The chain couples TRBV29-1 to TRBJ1-2; D unresolved. Germline loops: CDR1 SQVTM, CDR2 ANQGSEA. The CDR3 totals 14 residues. Trimming removed 7 bases from V and 3 bases from J, with 18 bases in between. The CDR3 DNA follows: TGCAGCGGACAAGGCAGCCCATCTGACTATGGCTACACCTTC. As protein: CSGQGSPSDYGYTF.

V and J are TRBV6-4 and TRBJ2-1; D gene unclear. The CDR3 covers 15 residues. The ends were cut back, 1 base at V and 15 bases at J, with 22 bases in the middle. The germline V gene has CDR1 MRHNA and CDR2 SNTAGT. In DNA form, the CDR3 reads TGTGCCAGCAGTGACTTATATAGTCCGACTGGTGCTTTGTTCTTC. Its translation: CASSDLYSPTGALFF.

The chain employs TRBV27 and TRBJ1-2, with a possible D match to TRBD1 (5 bases). Germline V gene lookup returns CDR1 MNHEY and CDR2 SMNVEV (reference sequence). V lost 6 bases and J 5 bases, leaving 13 bases between the germline ends. The CDR3 has 13 residues. This chain's CDR3 is CASSVDGHYGYTF. As DNA, the CDR3 is TGTGCCAGCAGCGTTGATGGACATTATGGCTACACCTTC.

This clone was seen only a few times. The CDR3 DNA is TGTGCCAGCAGTTCGGGTAACACCGGGGAGCTGTTTTTT. Protein product: CASSSGNTGELFF. The chain uses TRBV6-4 and TRBJ2-2; unclear D gene. V lost 5 bases and J 2 bases, leaving 6 bases between the germline ends. The CDR3 loop spans 13 amino acids. The germline V gene encodes CDR1 MRHNA and CDR2 SNTAGT.

This clone came up a few times. The genes are TRBV30 and TRBJ2-5; D unresolved. The V end lost 0 bases, the J end lost 5 bases, and 10 bases lay between the germline ends. Per the germline V gene, CDR1 is GTSNPN and CDR2 is SVGIG (reference sequence). CDR3 length: 13 residues. CDR3 loop: CAWSVRMRETQYF. CDR3 coding DNA: TGTGCCTGGAGTGTACGTATGAGGGAGACCCAGTACTTC.

The chain couples TRBV5-1 to TRBJ2-6, with D possibly TRBD1 on 6 matching bases. Trimming stripped 4 bases from V and 1 base from J, with 12 bases between. CDR1 is SGHRS and CDR2 is YFSETQ in the germline V gene. The CDR3 contains 16 residues. The CDR3 reads CASSPDSSSGANVLTF. The CDR3 DNA follows: TGCGCCAGCAGCCCGGACAGTTCGTCTGGGGCCAACGTCCTGACTTTC.

The chain joins TRBV6-5 to TRBJ1-1; the match to TRBD1 covers 8 bases. After removal of 6 bases from V and 5 bases from J, the junction contained 11 bases not matched to a gene. Germline V CDR1 and CDR2: MNHEY, SVGAGI. The CDR3 runs to 15 residues. CDR3 region: CASRLRTGKGTEAFF. For the CDR3, the DNA is TGTGCCAGCAGATTACGGACAGGGAAAGGGACTGAAGCTTTCTTT.

The chain uses TRBV18 and TRBJ1-5; 8 nucleotides line up with TRBD1. This CDR3 has 14 residues. The germline V gene encodes CDR1 KGHSH and CDR2 LQKENI. Trimming took 2 bases from V and 6 from J; bases not matched to a gene: 3. The CDR3 bases are TGTGCCAGCTCACCAGGACAGGGATCTCAGCCCCAGCATTTT. This codes for CASSPGQGSQPQHF.

The chain combines TRBV7-9 with TRBJ1-2; D may be TRBD1 (5 bases). The CDR3 runs 14 residues. Trimming removed 2 bases from V and 2 bases from J, with 9 bases in between. Germline values: CDR1 SEHNR, CDR2 FQNEAQ (reference sequence). The CDR3 sequence is CASSLYQGNYGYTF. CDR3 sequence (DNA): TGTGCCAGCAGCTTATACCAGGGCAACTATGGCTACACCTTC.

The rearrangement joins TRBV30 to TRBJ2-7, with a tentative D call TRBD1 (6 bases). This CDR3 contains 14 residues. V was clipped by 0 bases and J by 5 bases, with 14 bases between them. Germline V lookup: CDR1 GTSNPN, CDR2 SVGIG (reference sequence). As DNA, the CDR3 is TGTGCCTGGAGTGTCAGGGGCGCCTCGAACGAGCAGTACTTC. It yields the protein CAWSVRGASNEQYF. The whole variable domain, filled in from reference TRBV30 and TRBJ2-7, reads SQTIHQWPATLVQPVGSPLSLECTVEGTSNPNLYWYRQAAGRGLQLLFYSVGIGQISSEVPQNLSASRPQDRQFILSSKKLLLSDSGFYLCAWSVRGASNEQYFGPGTRLTVT.

On this clone: Distinct nucleotide sequences in the sample also encode this CDR3. The chain carries TRBV30 and TRBJ1-5, with D perhaps TRBD1 (5 bases). Germline V gene data show CDR1 as GTSNPN and CDR2 as SVGIG (reference sequence). The CDR3 is 13 amino acids. Trimming took 3 bases from V and 4 from J, leaving 10 bases between them. The CDR3 here is CAWSGQGNQPQHF. In DNA form, the CDR3 reads TGTGCCTGGAGCGGACAAGGGAATCAGCCCCAGCATTTT. Full variable domain (remainder filled in from reference TRBV30 and TRBJ1-5): SQTIHQWPATLVQPVGSPLSLECTVEGTSNPNLYWYRQAAGRGLQLLFYSVGIGQISSEVPQNLSASRPQDRQFILSSKKLLLSDSGFYLCAWSGQGNQPQHFGDGTRLSIL.

V is TRBV30 and J is TRBJ1-2, with unresolved D. Germline CDR1 GTSNPN, CDR2 SVGIG (reference sequence). V was clipped by 3 bases and J by 0 bases, with 8 bases between them. The CDR3 runs 13 residues. CDR3 coding DNA: TGTGCCTGGAGCCCCCTTCCTAACTATGGCTACACCTTC. Encoded protein: CAWSPLPNYGYTF.

DNA for the CDR3: TGTGCCACCAGCAGAGGCCTCAACAGGGGTCGTCCACGGTCCATTTCCCACTACTACTACGAGCAGTACTTC. It translates to CATSRGLNRGRPRSISHYYYEQYF. The chain joins TRBV15 to TRBJ2-7, with 7 bases fitting TRBD1. This CDR3 contains 24 residues. The junction had 33 bases not matched to a gene; V was cut back by 1 base and J by 3 bases. Germline lookup yields CDR1 LNHNV and CDR2 YYDKDF (reference sequence).

This clone was seen more than once but under ten times. This chain joins TRBV5-1 and TRBJ2-7; TRBD1 is a possible D gene (6 bases). This CDR3 region has 17 residues. V gave up 2 bases and J gave up 5 bases, with 23 bases separating them. CDR1 SGHRS and CDR2 YFSETQ come from the germline V gene. The CDR3 sequence is CASSLPQGGRQRDEQYF. DNA for the CDR3: TGCGCCAGCAGCTTACCGCAAGGGGGACGACAGAGGGACGAGCAGTACTTC.

The CDR3 loop is CASSQANLDRGRDGYTF. CDR3 in DNA: TGTGCCAGCAGCCAAGCCAATTTGGACAGGGGGCGCGATGGCTACACCTTC. The V gene is TRBV4-2, the J gene TRBJ1-2, with TRBD1 matching over 11 bases. The CDR3 sequence is 17 residues long. V shed 1 base, J shed 6 bases, and the junction held 10 bases outside the gene matches. CDR1 is LGHNA, CDR2 YNFKEQ, per germline.

This rearrangement joins TRBV2 to TRBJ2-7, with D possibly being TRBD1 (6 bases). Trimming took off 5 bases at V and 3 bases at J, with 11 bases between the two ends. CDR1 and CDR2 from the germline V gene are SNHLY and FYNNEI. The CDR3 runs 13 residues. CDR3 bases: TGTGCCAGCAGTACCGACAGGTTCTACGAGCAGTACTTC. This translates into CASSTDRFYEQYF.

V is TRBV4-3 and J is TRBJ2-2; perhaps TRBD1 as D (5 bases). The CDR3 has 18 residues. The germline V gene has CDR1 LGHNA and CDR2 YSLEER. V was trimmed by 0 bases and J by 4 bases, leaving 18 bases between them. The CDR3 here is CASSQEEPRTLSTGELFF. The CDR3 DNA sequence: TGCGCCAGCAGCCAAGAGGAACCCAGGACACTGTCCACCGGGGAGCTGTTTTTT.

CDR3 in amino acids: CASSVLAKDTQYF. As DNA, the CDR3 is TGTGCCAGCAGTGTGCTAGCTAAAGATACGCAGTATTTT. The chain carries TRBV6-1 and TRBJ2-3; weak D call: TRBD2 (5 bases). CDR3 length: 13 amino acids. Germline-derived CDR1 and CDR2 are MNHNS and SASEGT. The V end lost 4 bases, the J end lost 5 bases, and 10 bases lay between the germline ends.

The chain couples TRBV6-5 to TRBJ1-5; a possible D gene is TRBD1 (6 bases). The CDR3 is made up of 15 amino acids. Germline lookup yields CDR1 MNHEY and CDR2 SVGAGI. V was shortened by 0 bases and J by 6 bases, with 12 bases between the two germline ends. CDR3 amino acids: CASSYSITDSQPQHF. CDR3 nucleotides: TGTGCCAGCAGTTACTCGATTACGGACAGTCAGCCCCAGCATTTT.

This chain joins TRBV28 and TRBJ2-7, with D possibly TRBD1 on 6 matching bases. The CDR3 consists of 13 residues. Germline values: CDR1 MDHEN, CDR2 SYDVKM. Trimming removed 8 bases from V and 0 bases from J, with 11 bases in between. CDR3 in amino acids: CASGARGSYEQYF. The CDR3, as DNA: TGTGCCAGCGGGGCCAGGGGCTCCTACGAGCAGTACTTC.

This clone was observed a handful of times. The rearrangement links TRBV2 to TRBJ1-6; 7 bases agree with TRBD1. V lost 6 bases and J lost 6; bases outside the gene matches: 8. This CDR3 comprises 15 residues. Per the germline V gene, CDR1 is SNHLY and CDR2 is FYNNEI. The CDR3 bases are TGTGCCAGCAGCCCTGACAGGGTTGGTAATTCACCCCTCCACTTT. Protein: CASSPDRVGNSPLHF. The full variable domain, in which reference TRBV2 and TRBJ1-6 provide the parts outside the CDR3, is EPEVTQTPSHQVTQMGQEVILRCVPISNHLYFYWYRQILGQKVEFLVSFYNNEISEKSEIFDDQFSVERPDGSNFTLKIRSTKLEDSAMYFCASSPDRVGNSPLHFGNGTRLTVT.

The chain recombines TRBV5-1 with TRBJ2-1; D is possibly TRBD2 (5 bases). Germline lookup yields CDR1 SGHRS and CDR2 YFSETQ. Trimming took off 6 bases at V and 6 bases at J, with 10 bases between the two ends. The length of the CDR3 is 12 residues. CDR3 DNA: TGCGCCAGCACCCTCGAGGGCAATGAGCAGTTCTTC. It translates to CASTLEGNEQFF.